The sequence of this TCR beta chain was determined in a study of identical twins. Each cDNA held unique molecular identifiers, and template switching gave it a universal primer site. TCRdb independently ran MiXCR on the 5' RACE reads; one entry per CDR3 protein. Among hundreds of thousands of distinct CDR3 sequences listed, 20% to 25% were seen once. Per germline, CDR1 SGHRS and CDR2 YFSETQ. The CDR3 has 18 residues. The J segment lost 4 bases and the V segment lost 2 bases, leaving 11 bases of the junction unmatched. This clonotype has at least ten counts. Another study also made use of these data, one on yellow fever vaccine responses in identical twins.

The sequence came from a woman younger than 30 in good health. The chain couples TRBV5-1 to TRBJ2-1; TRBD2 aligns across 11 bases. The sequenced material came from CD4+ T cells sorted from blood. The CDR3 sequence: CASSFLGVAGGIYNEQFF. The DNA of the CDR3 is TGCGCCAGCAGCTTCCTGGGGGTAGCGGGAGGGATATACAATGAGCAGTTCTTC.